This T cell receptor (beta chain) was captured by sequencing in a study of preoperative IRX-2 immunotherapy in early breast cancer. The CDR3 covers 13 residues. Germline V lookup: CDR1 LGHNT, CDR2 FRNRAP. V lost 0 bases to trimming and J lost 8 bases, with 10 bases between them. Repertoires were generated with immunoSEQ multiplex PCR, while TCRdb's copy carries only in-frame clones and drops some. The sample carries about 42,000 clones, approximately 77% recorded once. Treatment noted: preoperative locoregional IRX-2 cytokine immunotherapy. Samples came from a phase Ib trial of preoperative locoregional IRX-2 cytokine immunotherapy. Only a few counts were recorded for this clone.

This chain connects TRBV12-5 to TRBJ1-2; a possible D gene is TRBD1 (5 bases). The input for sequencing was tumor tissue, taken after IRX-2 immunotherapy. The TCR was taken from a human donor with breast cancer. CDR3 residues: CASGLVRGLGYTF. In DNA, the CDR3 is TGTGCTAGTGGTTTGGTAAGGGGTCTCGGCTACACCTTC.